A single T cell receptor (beta chain) is shown here with its context. The TCRbeta library was prepared with unique molecular identifiers. MiXCR, applied by TCRdb to the PCR reads, yields one record per CDR3 protein. The sample consists of about 400,000 distinct CDR3 sequences, roughly 20% of them appearing once. This record comes from a study of T-cell reconstitution after alpha-beta-depleted transplantation in children. CDR3 length: 13 amino acids. CDR1 is SQVTM, CDR2 ANQGSEA, per germline. The V end was cut by 4 bases, the J end by 0 bases, with 7 bases between. The material sequenced was PBMCs from the stem cell graft donor, taken from the stem cell graft. The chain uses TRBV29-1 and TRBJ2-4, with unresolved D. This sequence was found in a human donor who donated a stem cell graft to a child with acute myeloid leukemia. CDR3 region: CSVGLLAKNIQYF. CDR3 sequence (DNA): TGCAGCGTTGGTCTGCTAGCCAAAAACATTCAGTACTTC.